The 32 T cell receptor beta chains reported below all come from one sample, sequenced in a study of beta chain features in type 1 diabetes. Overall study findings and caveats: Type 1 diabetes patients had moderately but significantly shorter TCRB CDR3s in all four CD4+ subsets.

No antigen is known for these receptors. Expressed TCRB transcripts were sequenced because the isolated RNA had all been reverse transcribed beforehand. The data were produced by immunoSEQ multiplex PCR, yet TCRdb's version contains in-frame clones alone and is incomplete. The table records 550,000 to 850,000 clones, 10% to 15% of them present only once. The sequencing sample was made of naive CD4+ T cells from blood. The receptors stem from a man between 18 and 29 years old with type 1 diabetes.

This chain's CDR3 is CASGEQGSAGELFF. CDR3 nucleotides: TGTGCCAGTGGGGAGCAGGGTTCGGCCGGGGAGCTGTTTTTT. The V call is TRBV19, the J call TRBJ2-2, with D perhaps being TRBD1 or TRBD2 (5 bases each). The CDR3 is 14 residues long. V lost 8 bases, J lost 6 bases, and 16 bases lay in between. Looked up from germline, CDR1 is LNHDA and CDR2 is SQIVND (reference sequence).

This chain joins TRBV13 and TRBJ1-1; TRBD1 aligns across 8 bases. V lost 4 bases and J lost 8; bases outside the gene matches: 9. The CDR3 is 14 amino acids. Germline V gives CDR1 PRHDT, CDR2 FYEKMQ (reference sequence). In DNA form, the CDR3 reads TGTGCCAGCAGCTCCCGGGACAGGACACCCGAAGCTTTCTTT. This translates into CASSSRDRTPEAFF. Supplemented by reference TRBV13 and TRBJ1-1, the full variable domain reads AAGVIQSPRHLIKEKRETATLKCYPIPRHDTVYWYQQGPGQDPQFLISFYEKMQSDKGSIPDRFSAQQFSDYHSELNMSSLELGDSALYFCASSSRDRTPEAFFGQGTRLTVV.

V and J are TRBV15 and TRBJ1-5; 7 bases align to TRBD1. Per germline, CDR1 LNHNV and CDR2 YYDKDF (reference sequence). The CDR3 is 15 amino acids. The junction had 11 bases not matched to a gene; V was cut back by 5 bases and J by 7 bases. The CDR3 sequence: CATSPERGLEQPQHF. CDR3 nucleotides: TGTGCCACCAGCCCGGAAAGGGGGCTTGAGCAGCCCCAGCATTTT.

The chain employs TRBV7-6 and TRBJ2-5; maybe TRBD2 (5 bases). The CDR3 has 14 residues. Germline V lookup: CDR1 SGHVS, CDR2 FNYEAQ. Trimming cost V 5 bases and J 5 bases, with 15 bases left between them. The CDR3 reads CASSRVGSIETQYF. CDR3 coding DNA: TGTGCCAGCAGCCGAGTGGGGAGTATTGAGACCCAGTACTTC.

The J gene is TRBJ1-2, the V gene TRBV7-3; 7 bases line up with TRBD1. V lost 1 base, J lost 3 bases, and 5 bases stayed unmatched. The CDR3 contains 15 residues. The germline gives CDR1 SGHTA, CDR2 FQGTGA. DNA of the CDR3: TGTGCCAGCAGCTTAATGGGACAGCAAGACTATGGCTACACCTTC. Protein sequence: CASSLMGQQDYGYTF.

This clone appeared a few times. Here the CDR3 reads CAISRSQLQETQYF. The CDR3 DNA reads TGTGCCATCAGCCGGTCACAACTCCAAGAGACCCAGTACTTC. This sequence joins TRBV10-3 and TRBJ2-5; D gene uncertain. The germline gives CDR1 ENHRY, CDR2 SYGVKD. V was pared by 6 bases and J by 1 base, with 12 bases between. CDR3 length: 14 residues.

J is TRBJ2-2 and V is TRBV5-4; D might be TRBD1 (5 bases). The CDR3 is 14 residues long. The ends were cut back, 2 bases at V and 5 bases at J, with 10 bases in the middle. Germline V lookup: CDR1 SGHNT, CDR2 YYREEE (reference sequence). The CDR3 nucleotides read TGTGCCAGCAGCTTCGAGACAGAAACCGGGGAGCTGTTTTTT. Translating gives CASSFETETGELFF.

The chain links TRBV5-8 to TRBJ2-1; the D is unclear. The ends were cut back, 0 bases at V and 13 bases at J, with 11 bases in the middle. This CDR3 has 12 amino acids. CDR1 is SGHTS, CDR2 YDEGEE, per germline. CDR3 nucleotides: TGTGCCAGCAGCTTGGCTCCGAGGAATCAGTTCTTC. Encoded protein: CASSLAPRNQFF.

J is TRBJ2-7 and V is TRBV4-1; D unclear. Deletions cut 1 base from V and 0 bases from J, with 13 bases between. The length of the CDR3 is 16 residues. Germline V gene sequence: CDR1 MGHRA, CDR2 YSYEKL. CDR3 bases: TGCGCCAGCAGCCAAGGGTACTTGACGAGCTCCTACGAGCAGTACTTC. It encodes CASSQGYLTSSYEQYF.

This clone came up a few times. The same CDR3 also results from other DNA sequences found in this sample. CDR3 sequence (DNA): TGTGCCATATCCGCCGGGACAGGCGACTACGAGCAGTACTTC. Amino acid sequence: CAISAGTGDYEQYF. The chain couples TRBV10-3 to TRBJ2-7; TRBD1 agrees at 8 bases. This CDR3 is 14 amino acids long. The germline V gene encodes CDR1 ENHRY and CDR2 SYGVKD. J gave up 3 bases and V 9 bases, and 10 bases lay outside the gene matches.

The rearrangement joins TRBV19 to TRBJ2-7, with 8 nucleotides matching TRBD1. The CDR3 spans 15 residues. Germline trimming cut 5 bases from V and 5 bases from J; bases unmatched to any gene: 11. Germline CDR1 LNHDA, CDR2 SQIVND (reference sequence). The chain's CDR3 is CASSPHTPTGDEQYF. The CDR3 nucleotides are TGTGCCAGTAGTCCACATACTCCGACAGGGGACGAGCAGTACTTC. Full variable domain (remainder filled in from reference TRBV19 and TRBJ2-7): DGGITQSPKYLFRKEGQNVTLSCEQNLNHDAMYWYRQDPGQGLRLIYYSQIVNDFQKGDIAEGYSVSREKKESFPLTVTSAQKNPTAFYLCASSPHTPTGDEQYFGPGTRLTVT.

This sequence joins TRBV7-9 and TRBJ1-4; D not certain. The ends were cut back, 2 bases at V and 6 bases at J, with 16 bases in the middle. Germline lookup yields CDR1 SEHNR and CDR2 FQNEAQ (reference sequence). The CDR3 is made up of 16 amino acids. CDR3 sequence (DNA): TGTGCCAGCAGCTTATCATTGTCGGGCTTTCATGAAAAACTGTTTTTT. The encoded protein is CASSLSLSGFHEKLFF.

This clone was seen only a few times. The rearrangement joins TRBV30 to TRBJ2-2; D gene unclear. This CDR3 spans 11 amino acids. Trimming pared 2 bases from V and 9 bases from J, leaving 7 bases between. Germline loops: CDR1 GTSNPN, CDR2 SVGIG (reference sequence). The CDR3 DNA reads as TGTGCCTGGAGTTATCAGCGGGAGCTGTTTTTT. This translates into CAWSYQRELFF.

The chain uses TRBV14 and TRBJ2-2; D gene uncertain. The CDR3 is 12 residues long. Between the trimmed V and J ends, which lost 2 bases and 5 bases, there was a span of 3 bases. Per the germline V gene, CDR1 is SGHDN and CDR2 is FVKESK. CDR3 nucleotides: TGTGCCAGCAGCCAACAAACCGGGGAGCTGTTTTTT. It codes for CASSQQTGELFF.

This clone occurred a few times. The chain is built from TRBV13 and TRBJ1-3; D is unclear. The V end lost 0 bases, the J end lost 4 bases, and 13 bases lay between the germline ends. The CDR3 runs 16 residues. Germline CDR1 is PRHDT and CDR2 is FYEKMQ (reference sequence). As DNA, the CDR3 is TGTGCCAGCAGCTTAGGCCTCGTGGGGTTGGGAAACACCATATATTTT. Translation: CASSLGLVGLGNTIYF.

The chain employs TRBV27 and TRBJ2-7, with D tentatively TRBD2 (7 bases). There are 16 residues in the CDR3. V was cut by 8 bases and J by 7 bases, with 27 bases left in between. From germline, CDR1 is MNHEY and CDR2 SMNVEV (reference sequence). CDR3 in DNA: TGTGCCAGCTATCGATCCCTGCGGGGGCCCTCCTCTGAGCAGTACTTC. This gives the protein CASYRSLRGPSSEQYF.

This clone was counted a few times. The rearrangement links TRBV4-1 to TRBJ2-2; 10 bases align to TRBD1. This CDR3 region has 16 residues. CDR1 is MGHRA, CDR2 YSYEKL, per germline. J lost 2 bases, V lost 4 bases, and 4 bases had no gene match. The CDR3 DNA follows: TGCGCCAGCAGCCCGGGACAGGGGACCAACACCGGGGAGCTGTTTTTT. This translates into CASSPGQGTNTGELFF.

V is TRBV5-1 and J is TRBJ2-2; 8 bases are a match to TRBD1. The CDR3 is 15 residues long. J lost 0 bases, V lost 7 bases, and 5 bases had no gene match. Germline V lookup: CDR1 SGHRS, CDR2 YFSETQ. The CDR3 sequence is CASSDRGPNTGELFF. In DNA, the CDR3 is TGCGCCAGCTCCGACAGGGGACCGAACACCGGGGAGCTGTTTTTT.

This clone occurred a few times. This rearrangement joins TRBV28 to TRBJ1-1; no reliable D call. CDR1 MDHEN and CDR2 SYDVKM come from the germline V gene. V was clipped by 3 bases and J by 0 bases, with 8 bases between them. CDR3 length: 14 amino acids. The CDR3: CASSLVQMNTEAFF. CDR3 nucleotide sequence: TGTGCCAGCAGTTTGGTACAGATGAACACTGAAGCTTTCTTT.

The sample holds a few counts of this clone. Different DNA sequences within this sample yield the same CDR3. This rearrangement joins TRBV30 to TRBJ2-5; D might be TRBD1 or TRBD2, each matching 6 bases. Between the trimmed V and J ends, which lost 1 base and 5 bases, there was a span of 8 bases. The CDR3 is 12 amino acids. Germline CDR1 reads GTSNPN; CDR2 reads SVGIG (reference sequence). The CDR3 region is CAWSGGAETQYF. CDR3 DNA: TGTGCCTGGAGTGGGGGGGCGGAGACCCAGTACTTC.

The table lists this clone with a few counts. V usage is TRBV6-5 and J usage is TRBJ2-7; 8 nucleotides agree with TRBD1. Germline-derived CDR1 and CDR2 are MNHEY and SVGAGI. There are 15 residues in the CDR3. V lost 6 bases to trimming and J lost 4 bases; unmatched junction nucleotides: 11. The CDR3 bases are TGTGCCAGCAGCTCAGGGGGCCTTAGCTCATACGAGCAGTACTTC. Amino acids: CASSSGGLSSYEQYF.

This clone was seen a few times. The chain has TRBV6-6 and TRBJ2-3; D is uncertain. The CDR3 has 13 residues. V lost 0 bases to trimming and J lost 5 bases, with 6 bases between them. The germline V gene has CDR1 MNHNY and CDR2 SVGAGI (reference sequence). CDR3 coding DNA: TGTGCCAGCAGTTACTCAGACCAAGATACGCAGTATTTT. Translated, it gives CASSYSDQDTQYF.

In the case of this clone: The same CDR3 is also encoded by other DNA sequences in this sample. The chain employs TRBV19 and TRBJ2-2; possibly TRBD1 for D (5 bases). Trimming stripped 1 base from V and 1 base from J, with 7 bases between. Germline CDR1 reads LNHDA; CDR2 reads SQIVND (reference sequence). The CDR3 contains 15 residues. CDR3: CASSIGTGNTGELFF. The CDR3 coding sequence is TGTGCCAGTAGTATAGGTACAGGGAACACCGGGGAGCTGTTTTTT.

V usage is TRBV5-1 and J usage is TRBJ2-1, with 12 bases aligning to TRBD2. The junction had 6 bases not matched to a gene; V was cut back by 2 bases and J by 0 bases. The CDR3 spans 18 residues. CDR1 is SGHRS and CDR2 is YFSETQ in the germline V gene. The CDR3 protein is CASSFRTSGASSYNEQFF. As DNA, the CDR3 is TGCGCCAGCAGCTTCCGGACTAGCGGGGCGAGCTCCTACAATGAGCAGTTCTTC.

About this clone itself: The sample carries other DNA sequences with the same CDR3. The CDR3 is CAWSSGTSYEQYF. Here the CDR3 DNA reads TGTGCCTGGAGCTCCGGGACCTCCTACGAGCAGTACTTC. The chain employs TRBV30 and TRBJ2-7; D is possibly TRBD1 or TRBD2 (5 bases each). Trimming removed 3 bases from V and 0 bases from J, with 9 bases in between. This CDR3 contains 13 residues. Germline V gene data show CDR1 as GTSNPN and CDR2 as SVGIG (reference sequence).

V usage is TRBV7-8 and J usage is TRBJ1-2; 10 nucleotides align to TRBD1. Germline-derived CDR1 and CDR2 are SGHVS and FQNEAQ. The junction had 10 bases not matched to a gene; V was cut back by 5 bases and J by 4 bases. This CDR3 has 16 residues. This CDR3 is CASSPPGTGVVYGYTF. Written as DNA, the CDR3 is TGTGCCAGCAGCCCGCCAGGGACAGGGGTTGTCTATGGCTACACCTTC.

The J gene is TRBJ2-1, the V gene TRBV5-6, with 10 bases aligning to TRBD2. The CDR3 length is 14 residues. The J segment lost 5 bases and the V segment lost 5 bases, leaving 4 bases of the junction unmatched. CDR1 and CDR2 (germline): SGHDT, YYEEEE. CDR3 coding DNA: TGTGCCAGCAGTACTAGCGGGACGCACAATGAGCAGTTCTTC. Protein: CASSTSGTHNEQFF.

The genes are TRBV9 and TRBJ2-1; possibly TRBD2 for D (5 bases). Trimming removed 1 base from V and 8 bases from J, with 16 bases in between. Germline V gives CDR1 SGDLS, CDR2 YYNGEE. This CDR3 has 15 residues. The CDR3 protein is CASSVPYSGSDEQFF. The CDR3 nucleotides read TGTGCCAGCAGCGTACCCTATTCGGGGAGCGATGAGCAGTTCTTC.

The chain combines TRBV21-1 with TRBJ1-6; the DNA was not used to check the table's D call, TRBD1. TRBV21-1 is described as a pseudogene. CDR3 length: 15 residues. In DNA form, the CDR3 reads TGTGCCAGCAGCAAAGCCGCAGACAGTAATTCACCCCTCCACTTT. Protein product: CASSKAADSNSPLHF.

This clone was observed a few times. V gene TRBV30 combines with J gene TRBJ1-1; D not resolved. V dropped 0 bases and J dropped 6 bases, with 8 bases sitting between them. This CDR3 has 12 amino acids. Germline CDR1 GTSNPN, CDR2 SVGIG (reference sequence). The chain's CDR3 is CAWSVGLAEAFF. Written as DNA, the CDR3 is TGTGCCTGGAGTGTAGGTCTCGCTGAAGCTTTCTTT.

The chain combines TRBV30 with TRBJ2-2; TRBD2 aligns across 7 bases. The CDR3 extends over 17 amino acids. The ends lost 0 bases at V and 4 bases at J; junction bases unmatched: 11. Per the germline V gene, CDR1 is GTSNPN and CDR2 is SVGIG (reference sequence). The CDR3 bases are TGTGCCTGGAGTGTACTAAGTCCTCCGGGGGGCACCGGGGAGCTGTTTTTT. Translation gives CAWSVLSPPGGTGELFF.

CDR3 loop: CASSLAEGLAGYNEQFF. CDR3 DNA: TGTGCCAGCAGCTTAGCGGAGGGACTAGCGGGGTACAATGAGCAGTTCTTC. This sequence joins TRBV7-2 and TRBJ2-1; 13 bases map to TRBD2. V lost 0 bases to trimming and J lost 4 bases; unmatched junction nucleotides: 3. Germline CDR1 and CDR2: SGHTA and FQGNSA. The CDR3 has 17 amino acids.